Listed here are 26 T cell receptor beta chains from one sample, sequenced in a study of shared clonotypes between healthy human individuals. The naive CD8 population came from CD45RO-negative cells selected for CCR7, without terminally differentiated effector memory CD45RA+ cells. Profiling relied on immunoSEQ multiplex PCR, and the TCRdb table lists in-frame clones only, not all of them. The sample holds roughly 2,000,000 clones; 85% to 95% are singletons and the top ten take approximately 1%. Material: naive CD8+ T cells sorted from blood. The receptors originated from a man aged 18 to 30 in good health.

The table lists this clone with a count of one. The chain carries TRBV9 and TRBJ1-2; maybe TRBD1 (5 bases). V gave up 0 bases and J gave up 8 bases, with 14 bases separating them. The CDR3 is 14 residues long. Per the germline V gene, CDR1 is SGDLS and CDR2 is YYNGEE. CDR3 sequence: CASSVAGLGEGYTF. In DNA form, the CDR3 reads TGTGCCAGCAGCGTAGCAGGGCTCGGGGAGGGCTACACCTTC. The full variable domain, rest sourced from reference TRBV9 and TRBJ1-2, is DSGVTQTPKHLITATGQRVTLRCSPRSGDLSVYWYQQSLDQGLQFLIQYYNGEERAKGNILERFSAQQFPDLHSELNLSSLELGDSALYFCASSVAGLGEGYTFGSGTRLTVV.

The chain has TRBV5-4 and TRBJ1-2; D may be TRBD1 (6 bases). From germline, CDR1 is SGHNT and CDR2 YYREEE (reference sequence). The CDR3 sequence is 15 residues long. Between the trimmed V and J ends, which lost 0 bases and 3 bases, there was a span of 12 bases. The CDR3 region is CASSLAQGLHYGYTF. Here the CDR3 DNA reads TGTGCCAGCAGCTTGGCACAGGGACTTCACTATGGCTACACCTTC.

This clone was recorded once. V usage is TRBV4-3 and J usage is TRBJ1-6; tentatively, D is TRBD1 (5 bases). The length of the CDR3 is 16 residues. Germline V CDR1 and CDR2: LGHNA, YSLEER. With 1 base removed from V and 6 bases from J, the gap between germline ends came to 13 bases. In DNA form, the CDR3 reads TGCGCCAGCAGCCAAGTTCTGGGGGACCCTAATTCACCCCTCCACTTT. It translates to CASSQVLGDPNSPLHF.

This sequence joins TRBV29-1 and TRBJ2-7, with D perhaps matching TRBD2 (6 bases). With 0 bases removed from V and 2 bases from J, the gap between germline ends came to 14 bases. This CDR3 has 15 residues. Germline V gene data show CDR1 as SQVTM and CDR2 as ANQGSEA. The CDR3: CSVEDRGSGPYEQYF. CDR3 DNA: TGCAGCGTTGAAGATCGGGGTAGCGGCCCCTACGAGCAGTACTTC.

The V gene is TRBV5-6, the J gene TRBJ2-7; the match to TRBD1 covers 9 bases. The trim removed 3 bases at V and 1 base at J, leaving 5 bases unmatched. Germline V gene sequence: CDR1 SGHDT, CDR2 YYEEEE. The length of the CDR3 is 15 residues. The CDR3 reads CASSSPGTGSYEQYF. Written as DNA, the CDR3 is TGTGCCAGCAGCTCACCTGGGACAGGGTCCTACGAGCAGTACTTC.

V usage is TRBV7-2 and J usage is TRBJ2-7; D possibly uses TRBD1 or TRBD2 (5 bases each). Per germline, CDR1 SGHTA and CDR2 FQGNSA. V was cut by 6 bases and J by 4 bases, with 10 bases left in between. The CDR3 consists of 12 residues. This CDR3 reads CASSEGSYEQYF. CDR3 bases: TGTGCCAGCAGTGAGGGGTCATACGAGCAGTACTTC.

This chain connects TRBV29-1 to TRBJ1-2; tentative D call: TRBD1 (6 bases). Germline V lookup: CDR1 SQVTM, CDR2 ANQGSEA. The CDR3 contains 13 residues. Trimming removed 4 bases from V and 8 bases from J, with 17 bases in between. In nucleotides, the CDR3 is TGCAGCGTTGGGGGGACCACAGGGCCCGGCTACACCTTC. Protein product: CSVGGTTGPGYTF.

DNA for the CDR3: TGTGCCAGCAGTCCCGGGGGAGGGTCGAATTCACCCCTCCACTTT. Protein: CASSPGGGSNSPLHF. The rearrangement uses TRBV27 and TRBJ1-6; the D gene is possibly TRBD1 (5 bases). This CDR3 has 15 amino acids. Per the germline V gene, CDR1 is MNHEY and CDR2 is SMNVEV (reference sequence). V was clipped by 5 bases and J by 7 bases, with 15 bases between them.

The chain's CDR3 is CAWNIGYPNEQFF. CDR3 DNA: TGTGCCTGGAACATTGGGTACCCGAATGAGCAGTTCTTC. The rearrangement links TRBV30 to TRBJ2-1; D ambiguous. This CDR3 is 13 amino acids long. Between the trimmed V and J ends, which lost 4 bases and 7 bases, there was a span of 14 bases. Germline lookup yields CDR1 GTSNPN and CDR2 SVGIG (reference sequence).

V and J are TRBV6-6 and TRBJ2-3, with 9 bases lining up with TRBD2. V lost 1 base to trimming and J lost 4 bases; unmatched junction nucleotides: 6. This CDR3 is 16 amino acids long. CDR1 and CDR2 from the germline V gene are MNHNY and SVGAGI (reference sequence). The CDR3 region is CASSYWVAGEPDTQYF. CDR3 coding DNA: TGTGCCAGCAGTTACTGGGTAGCGGGAGAACCAGATACGCAGTATTTT.

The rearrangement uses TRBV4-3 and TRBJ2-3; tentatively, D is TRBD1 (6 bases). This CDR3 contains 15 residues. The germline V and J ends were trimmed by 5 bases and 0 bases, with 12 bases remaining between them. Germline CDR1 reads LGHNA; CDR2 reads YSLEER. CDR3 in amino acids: CASSLTTGSTDTQYF. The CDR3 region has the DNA TGCGCCAGCAGCTTGACGACAGGTAGCACAGATACGCAGTATTTT.

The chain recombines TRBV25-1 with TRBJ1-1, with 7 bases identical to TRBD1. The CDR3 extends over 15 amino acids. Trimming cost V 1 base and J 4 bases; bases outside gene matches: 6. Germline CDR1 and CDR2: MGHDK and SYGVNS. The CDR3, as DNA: TGTGCCAGCAGTGAATGGGAGGGGGCCGTCACTGAAGCTTTCTTT. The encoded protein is CASSEWEGAVTEAFF. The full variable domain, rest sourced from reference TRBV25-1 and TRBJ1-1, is EADIYQTPRYLVIGTGKKITLECSQTMGHDKMYWYQQDPGMELHLIHYSYGVNSTEKGDLSSESTVSRIRTEHFPLTLESARPSHTSQYLCASSEWEGAVTEAFFGQGTRLTVV.

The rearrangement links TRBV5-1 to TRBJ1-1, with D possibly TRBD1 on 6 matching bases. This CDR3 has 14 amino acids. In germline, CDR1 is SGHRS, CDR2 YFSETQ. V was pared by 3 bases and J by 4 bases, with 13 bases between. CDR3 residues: CASSWGTFLTEAFF. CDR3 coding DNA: TGCGCCAGCAGCTGGGGGACATTTCTCACTGAAGCTTTCTTT.

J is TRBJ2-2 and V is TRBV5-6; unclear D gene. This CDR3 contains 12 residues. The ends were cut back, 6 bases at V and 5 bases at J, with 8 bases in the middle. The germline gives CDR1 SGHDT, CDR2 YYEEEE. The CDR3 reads CASNIGTGELFF. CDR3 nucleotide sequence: TGTGCCAGCAACATCGGGACCGGGGAGCTGTTTTTT.

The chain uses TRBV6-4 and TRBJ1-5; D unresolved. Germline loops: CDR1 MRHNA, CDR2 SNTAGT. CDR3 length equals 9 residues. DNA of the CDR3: TGTCCGTATGTGGGTCTCCAGCATTTT. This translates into CPYVGLQHF.

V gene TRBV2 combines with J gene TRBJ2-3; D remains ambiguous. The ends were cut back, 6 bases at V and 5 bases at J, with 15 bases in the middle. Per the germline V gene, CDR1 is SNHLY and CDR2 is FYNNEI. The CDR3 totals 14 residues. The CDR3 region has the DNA TGTGCCAGCAGCCGACTGATCGAACAAGATACGCAGTATTTT. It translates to CASSRLIEQDTQYF.

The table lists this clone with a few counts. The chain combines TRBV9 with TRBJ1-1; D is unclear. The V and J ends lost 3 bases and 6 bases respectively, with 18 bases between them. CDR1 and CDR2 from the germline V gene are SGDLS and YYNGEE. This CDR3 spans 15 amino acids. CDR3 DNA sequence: TGTGCCAGCAGCGCCGTTCTAGAAGGGAGCCCTGAAGCTTTCTTT. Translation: CASSAVLEGSPEAFF.

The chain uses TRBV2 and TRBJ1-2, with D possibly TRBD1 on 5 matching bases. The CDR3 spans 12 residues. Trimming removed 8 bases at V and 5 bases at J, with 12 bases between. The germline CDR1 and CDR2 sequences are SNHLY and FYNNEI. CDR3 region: CASFGATYGYTF. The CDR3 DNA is TGTGCCAGCTTTGGGGCAACTTATGGCTACACCTTC.

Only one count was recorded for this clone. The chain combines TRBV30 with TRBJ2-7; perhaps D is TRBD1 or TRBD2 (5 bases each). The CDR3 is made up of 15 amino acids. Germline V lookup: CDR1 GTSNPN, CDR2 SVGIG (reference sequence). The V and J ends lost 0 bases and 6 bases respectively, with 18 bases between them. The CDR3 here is CAWSVQWAGSSEQYF. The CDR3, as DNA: TGTGCCTGGAGTGTACAGTGGGCAGGGAGTAGCGAGCAGTACTTC.

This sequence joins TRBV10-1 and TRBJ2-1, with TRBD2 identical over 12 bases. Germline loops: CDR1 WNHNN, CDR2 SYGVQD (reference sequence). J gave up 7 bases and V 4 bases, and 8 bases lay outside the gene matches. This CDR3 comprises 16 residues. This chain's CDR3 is CASSVPLAGGENEQFF. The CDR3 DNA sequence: TGCGCCAGCAGTGTTCCGCTAGCGGGAGGGGAAAATGAGCAGTTCTTC.

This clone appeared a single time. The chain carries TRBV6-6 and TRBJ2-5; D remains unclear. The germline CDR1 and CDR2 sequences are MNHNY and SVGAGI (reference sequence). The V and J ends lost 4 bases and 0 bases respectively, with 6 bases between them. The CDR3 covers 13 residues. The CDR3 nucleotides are TGTGCCAGCAGTTTGACCTACCAAGAGACCCAGTACTTC. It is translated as CASSLTYQETQYF.

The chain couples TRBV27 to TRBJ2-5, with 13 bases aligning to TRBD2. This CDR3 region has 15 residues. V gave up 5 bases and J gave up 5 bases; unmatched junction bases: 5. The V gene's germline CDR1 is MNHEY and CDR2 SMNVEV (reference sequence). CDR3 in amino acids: CASSGLAGVGETQYF. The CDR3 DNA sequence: TGTGCCAGCAGTGGACTAGCGGGAGTGGGGGAGACCCAGTACTTC.

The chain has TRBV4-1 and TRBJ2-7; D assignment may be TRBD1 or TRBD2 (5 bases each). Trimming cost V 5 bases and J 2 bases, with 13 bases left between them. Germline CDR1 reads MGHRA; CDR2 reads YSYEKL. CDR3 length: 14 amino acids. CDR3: CASSNRDQAYEQYF. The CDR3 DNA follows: TGCGCCAGCAGCAACCGGGACCAAGCCTACGAGCAGTACTTC.

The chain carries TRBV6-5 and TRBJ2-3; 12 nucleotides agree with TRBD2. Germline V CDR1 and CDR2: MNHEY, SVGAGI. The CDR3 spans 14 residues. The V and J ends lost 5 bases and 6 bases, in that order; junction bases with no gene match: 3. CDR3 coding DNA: TGTGCCAGCAGTCTAGGGACTAGCGGGGATACGCAGTATTTT. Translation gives CASSLGTSGDTQYF.

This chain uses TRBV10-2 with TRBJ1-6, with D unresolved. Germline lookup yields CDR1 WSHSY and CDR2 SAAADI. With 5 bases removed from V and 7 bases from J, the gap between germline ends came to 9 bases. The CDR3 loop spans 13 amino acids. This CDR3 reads CASSFPENSPLHF. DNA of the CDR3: TGCGCCAGCAGTTTCCCGGAGAATTCACCCCTCCACTTT.

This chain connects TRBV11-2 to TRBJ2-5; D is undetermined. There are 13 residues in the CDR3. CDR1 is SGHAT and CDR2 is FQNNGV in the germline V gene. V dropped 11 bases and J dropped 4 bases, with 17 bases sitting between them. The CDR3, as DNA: TGTGCCTATGGGTCCTCGGAATCAGAGACCCAGTACTTC. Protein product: CAYGSSESETQYF.